Here is one T cell receptor (beta chain) with its context. The data belong to a study of blood T cell repertoires in COVID-19. Sequencing used immunoSEQ multiplex PCR; TCRdb keeps in-frame clones, though not all of them. The top ten clones hold about 1% of a sample with a few hundred thousand clones, approximately 86% of them seen once. The CDR3 runs to 11 residues. Unmatched junction bases numbered 8, after V lost 11 bases and J lost 10 bases. Germline V gene sequence: CDR1 LNHDA, CDR2 SQIVND (reference sequence). The clonotype originates from a woman between 25 and 40 years old who had recovered from COVID-19. The chain is built from TRBV19 and TRBJ1-2; TRBD1 matches 9 bases. Sequencing was performed on PBMCs or T cells enriched from blood (not recorded which). The CDR3 DNA is TGTGCCTGCACCGGGACAGGGTACTACACCTTC. It translates to CACTGTGYYTF. Full variable domain (rest looked up from reference TRBV19 and TRBJ1-2): DGGITQSPKYLFRKEGQNVTLSCEQNLNHDAMYWYRQDPGQGLRLIYYSQIVNDFQKGDIAEGYSVSREKKESFPLTVTSAQKNPTAFYLCACTGTGYYTFGSGTRLTVV.